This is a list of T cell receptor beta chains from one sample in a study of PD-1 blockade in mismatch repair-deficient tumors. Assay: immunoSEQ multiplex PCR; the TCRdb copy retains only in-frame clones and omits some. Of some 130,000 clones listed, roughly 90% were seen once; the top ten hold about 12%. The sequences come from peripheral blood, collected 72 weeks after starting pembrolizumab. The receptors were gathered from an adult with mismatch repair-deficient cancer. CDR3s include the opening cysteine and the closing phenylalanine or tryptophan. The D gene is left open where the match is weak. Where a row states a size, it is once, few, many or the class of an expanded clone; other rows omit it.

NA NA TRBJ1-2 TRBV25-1 CASTGGKSYGYTF TGTGCCAGCACGGGGGGCAAATCCTATGGCTACACCTTC
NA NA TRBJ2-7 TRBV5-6 CASSRRWTETYEQYF TGTGCCAGCAGCCGAAGGTGGACTGAAACCTACGAGCAGTACTTC
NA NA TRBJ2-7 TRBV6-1 CASRGGQKYLREQYF TGTGCCAGCAGGGGGGGACAAAAGTACCTACGTGAGCAGTACTTC
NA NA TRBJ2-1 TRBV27 CASSLSSPYNEQFF TGTGCCAGCAGTTTAAGTTCCCCCTACAATGAGCAGTTCTTC
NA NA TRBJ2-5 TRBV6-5 CASSRGGAQYF TGTGCCAGCAGCCGAGGCGGCGCCCAGTACTTC
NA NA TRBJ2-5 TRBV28 CASSLLGLGVGGTQYF TGTGCCAGCAGTTTATTGGGGTTAGGCGTTGGTGGGACCCAGTACTTC
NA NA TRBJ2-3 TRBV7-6 CASSLAPSSTDTQYF TGTGCCAGCAGCTTAGCGCCTTCCTCCACAGATACGCAGTATTTT
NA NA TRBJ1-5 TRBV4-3 CASSRTEGQPQHF TGCGCCAGCAGCCGTACAGAGGGTCAGCCCCAGCATTTT
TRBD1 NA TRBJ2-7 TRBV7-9 CASSRGTAKGYEQYF TGTGCCAGCAGCCGAGGGACAGCTAAAGGCTACGAGCAGTACTTC
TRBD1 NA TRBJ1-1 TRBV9 CASSPRRGLTEAFF TGTGCCAGCAGCCCCCGAAGGGGGCTAACCGAAGCTTTCTTT
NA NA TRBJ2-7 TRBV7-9 CASSPFGGAREQYF TGTGCCAGCAGCCCCTTTGGAGGGGCTAGAGAGCAGTACTTC
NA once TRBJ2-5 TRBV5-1 CASSLTGSQETQYF TGCGCCAGCAGCTTAACAGGTTCCCAAGAGACCCAGTACTTC
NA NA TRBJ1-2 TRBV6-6 CASSWGKSVGYTF TGTGCCAGCAGTTGGGGGAAGAGTGTCGGCTACACCTTC
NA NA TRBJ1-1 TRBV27 CASSWGGVQGNTEAFF TGTGCCAGCAGTTGGGGAGGGGTTCAAGGGAACACTGAAGCTTTCTTT
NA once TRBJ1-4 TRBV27 CASSRKGWDEKLFF TGTGCCAGCAGTCGGAAGGGATGGGATGAAAAACTGTTTTTT
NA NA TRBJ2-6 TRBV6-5 CASRAASGANVLTF TGTGCCAGCAGGGCAGCGAGCGGGGCCAACGTCCTGACTTTC
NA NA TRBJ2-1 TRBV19 CASSIDGRTVEQFF TGTGCCAGTAGTATAGATGGGAGGACAGTCGAGCAGTTCTTC
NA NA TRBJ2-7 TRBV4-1 CASSQGRAMAYEQYF TGCGCCAGCAGCCAAGGGCGGGCCATGGCCTACGAGCAGTACTTC
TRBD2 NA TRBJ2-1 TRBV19 CASRLAGGPENEQFF TGTGCCAGTAGATTAGCGGGAGGGCCGGAAAATGAGCAGTTCTTC
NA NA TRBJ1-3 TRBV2 CASTAESGNTIYF TGTGCCAGTACCGCGGAATCTGGAAACACCATATATTTT
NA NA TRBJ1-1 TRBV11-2 CASSLVGGSEAFF TGTGCCAGCAGCTTAGTCGGAGGATCTGAAGCTTTCTTT
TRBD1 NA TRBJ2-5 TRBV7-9 CASSSRQGETQYF TGTGCCAGCAGCTCCAGACAGGGAGAGACCCAGTACTTC
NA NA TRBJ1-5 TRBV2 CASRDPYRPQHF TGTGCCAGCAGGGATCCTTATCGGCCCCAGCATTTT
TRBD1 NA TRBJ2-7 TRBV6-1 CASRPTGGSYEQYF TGTGCCAGCAGGCCTACAGGGGGTTCGTACGAGCAGTACTTC
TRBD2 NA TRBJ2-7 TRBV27 CASSSIAGLSYEQYF TGTGCCAGCAGTAGCATAGCGGGACTCTCCTACGAGCAGTACTTC
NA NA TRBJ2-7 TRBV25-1 CASSEMELGTYEQYF TGTGCCAGCAGTGAAATGGAACTTGGGACCTACGAGCAGTACTTC
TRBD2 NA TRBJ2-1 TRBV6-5 CASRGLAVLNEQFF TGTGCCAGCAGGGGACTAGCTGTCCTCAATGAGCAGTTCTTC
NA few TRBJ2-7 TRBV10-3 CAISEPLGGEQYF TGTGCCATCAGTGAGCCGTTGGGGGGTGAGCAGTACTTC
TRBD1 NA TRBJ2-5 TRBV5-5 CASSFNPGQGETQYF TGTGCCAGCAGCTTCAACCCGGGACAGGGGGAGACCCAGTACTTC
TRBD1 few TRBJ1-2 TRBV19 CASSPFLTGDYGYTF TGTGCCAGTAGTCCCTTCCTAACAGGGGACTATGGCTACACCTTC
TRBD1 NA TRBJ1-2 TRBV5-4 CASQKGGSYGYTF TGTGCCAGCCAAAAAGGGGGCTCGTATGGCTACACCTTC